Included here is one T cell receptor (beta chain) sequence, with context. The CDR3 length is 13 residues. Trimming left V 3 bases short and J 5 bases short, with 10 bases between. This sample is drawn from a study of blood T cell repertoires in COVID-19. Study at large: Italy, Spain and the United States were the sources of the convalescent and acute COVID-19 samples. Sources were T cells, B-cell-depleted T cells, or PBMCs; the material itself was cDNA or gDNA.

In the original analysis: The authors estimated nucleated cell counts from reference gene primer amplification. Assay used: immunoSEQ multiplex PCR; TCRdb lists only in-frame clones, some missing. Clone size and the V and J calls come from that table; the DNA yielded D and trimming. Here the sample spans some 87,000 clones, around 80% being singletons. The chain combines TRBV12-3 or TRBV12-4 with TRBJ2-5; D gene ambiguous. Specimen: peripheral blood. The receptor comes from a woman of 80 years or more with active or convalescent COVID-19. The CDR3 coding sequence is TGTGCCAGCAGTTTGCAGGTTACCGAGACCCAGTACTTC. Translated: CASSLQVTETQYF.